Below are 30 T cell receptor beta chains sequenced from a single sample in a study of early T cells in non-severe SARS-CoV-2 infection. One entry per CDR3 protein, called by TCRdb with MiXCR from the 5' RACE reads. The sample holds some 24,000 distinct CDR3 sequences, approximately 4.5% seen once. Sequencing used whole blood. Every receptor here comes from an adult who was a healthcare worker with PCR-confirmed SARS-CoV-2 infection or an uninfected control (not recorded which).

This clonotype was detected only a few times. This rearrangement joins TRBV4-1 to TRBJ2-2, with 10 bases that match TRBD2. V gave up 2 bases and J gave up 7 bases; unmatched junction bases: 13. This CDR3 spans 18 amino acids. Looked up from germline, CDR1 is MGHRA and CDR2 is YSYEKL. This CDR3 reads CASSQRVQASGRIGELFF. CDR3 DNA: TGCGCCAGCAGCCAAAGGGTTCAGGCTAGCGGGAGAATCGGGGAGCTGTTTTTT.

At least ten counts were recorded for this clonotype. J is TRBJ1-4 and V is TRBV6-1; D may be TRBD1 (5 bases). Trimming stripped 7 bases from V and 5 bases from J, with 14 bases between. The CDR3 has 14 residues. Germline V gives CDR1 MNHNS, CDR2 SASEGT. The CDR3 sequence is CASNQGLSNEKLFF. In nucleotides, the CDR3 is TGTGCCAGCAACCAGGGACTATCAAATGAAAAACTGTTTTTT.

This clonotype was found many times. The J gene is TRBJ2-1, the V gene TRBV18; D gene uncertain. V was trimmed by 0 bases and J by 9 bases, leaving 9 bases between them. The CDR3 sequence is 13 residues long. Per germline, CDR1 KGHSH and CDR2 LQKENI. CDR3 region: CASSPPDSPEQFF. The CDR3 coding sequence is TGTGCCAGCTCACCACCAGACTCCCCTGAGCAGTTCTTC. The full variable domain, in which reference TRBV18 and TRBJ2-1 provide the parts outside the CDR3, is NAGVMQNPRHLVRRRGQEARLRCSPMKGHSHVYWYRQLPEEGLKFMVYLQKENIIDESGMPKERFSAEFPKEGPSILRIQQVVRGDSAAYFCASSPPDSPEQFFGPGTRLTVL.

This clonotype was observed many times. The chain carries TRBV7-3 and TRBJ1-2, with D possibly matching TRBD1 (6 bases). CDR3 size: 21 residues. Germline CDR1 and CDR2: SGHTA and FQGTGA. V lost 4 bases and J 6 bases, leaving 36 bases between the germline ends. CDR3 bases: TGTGCCAGCAGCTCCCGCCCCCCTAGGGACATAAACCTGGGATTACCGGATGGCTACACCTTC. Translated, it gives CASSSRPPRDINLGLPDGYTF.

This clonotype showed up many times. The chain joins TRBV7-2 to TRBJ1-1, with 7 bases identical to TRBD1. With 2 bases clipped from V and 1 base from J, the junction kept 4 bases outside the gene matches. This CDR3 has 15 amino acids. Per germline, CDR1 SGHTA and CDR2 FQGNSA. CDR3 loop: CASSLQGGRNTEAFF. In DNA, the CDR3 is TGTGCCAGCAGCTTACAGGGGGGCCGGAACACTGAAGCTTTCTTT.

This clonotype was seen ten or more times. The J gene is TRBJ2-3, the V gene TRBV5-1; 13 nucleotides agree with TRBD2. V shed 0 bases, J shed 6 bases, and the junction held 16 bases outside the gene matches. Germline loops: CDR1 SGHRS, CDR2 YFSETQ. CDR3 length: 20 amino acids. This chain's CDR3 is CASSLAGNRPTSGGIDTQYF. The CDR3 nucleotides read TGCGCCAGCAGCTTGGCCGGGAACAGACCGACTAGCGGGGGGATCGATACGCAGTATTTT.

Concerning this clonotype: A much larger clone is a single base away; this may be a read error. CDR3 coding DNA: TGCAGTGCTAGTGACCCTTCCGAAGGGGAGCAGTACTTC. The encoded protein is CSASDPSEGEQYF. The rearrangement uses TRBV20-1 and TRBJ2-7, with D uncertain. The ends were cut back, 3 bases at V and 7 bases at J, with 16 bases in the middle. Germline CDR1 is DFQATT and CDR2 is SNEGSKA (reference sequence). This CDR3 has 13 amino acids.

This clonotype occurred many times. This chain connects TRBV5-1 to TRBJ2-3; weak D call: TRBD2 (6 bases). CDR3 length: 13 amino acids. Per the germline V gene, CDR1 is SGHRS and CDR2 is YFSETQ. Trimming removed 4 bases from V and 14 bases from J, with 20 bases in between. The CDR3 sequence: CASSPGPTRDLYF. The CDR3, as DNA: TGCGCCAGCAGCCCCGGTCCGACTAGAGACTTGTATTTT.

This clonotype is medium-sized within its sample. The rearrangement links TRBV20-1 to TRBJ2-2; 8 nucleotides align to TRBD2. V was pared by 0 bases and J by 3 bases, with 6 bases of the junction left unmatched. The CDR3 consists of 16 residues. In germline, CDR1 is DFQATT, CDR2 SNEGSKA (reference sequence). The CDR3 nucleotides are TGCAGTGCTAGAGATGGGGCGGGAGGCGACACCGGGGAGCTGTTTTTT. Translating gives CSARDGAGGDTGELFF.

The CDR3 spells CASSLTRDEQFF. The CDR3, as DNA: TGTGCCAGCAGCTTGACGCGGGATGAGCAGTTCTTC. V is TRBV5-6 and J is TRBJ2-1; perhaps TRBD2 as D (5 bases). V was clipped by 1 base and J by 8 bases, with 7 bases between them. This CDR3 spans 12 amino acids. CDR1 and CDR2 from the germline V gene are SGHDT and YYEEEE. The full variable domain, completed using reference TRBV5-6 and TRBJ2-1, is DAGVTQSPTHLIKTRGQQVTLRCSPKSGHDTVSWYQQALGQGPQFIFQYYEEEERQRGNFPDRFSGHQFPNYSSELNVNALLLGDSALYLCASSLTRDEQFFGPGTRLTVL.

By share of the sample, this clonotype is medium-sized. The rearrangement joins TRBV6-4 to TRBJ2-1; 14 bases map to TRBD2. Per the germline V gene, CDR1 is MRHNA and CDR2 is SNTAGT. J was trimmed by 8 bases and V by 6 bases; bases with no gene match: 6. CDR3 length: 15 residues. The CDR3 protein is CASSPTSGGADEQFF. The DNA for the CDR3 is TGTGCCAGCAGCCCGACTAGCGGGGGGGCGGATGAGCAGTTCTTC.

Within the sample, this clonotype is medium-sized. The CDR3 nucleotides read TGTGCCAGCAGCCCACGCGTCACAGGGAACGAGCAGTACTTC. It translates to CASSPRVTGNEQYF. The rearrangement joins TRBV7-9 to TRBJ2-7; weak D call: TRBD1 (6 bases). Between the trimmed V and J ends, which lost 5 bases and 5 bases, there was a span of 16 bases. This CDR3 is 14 amino acids long. Germline lookup yields CDR1 SEHNR and CDR2 FQNEAQ (reference sequence).

This clonotype was counted ten times or more. V gene TRBV30 combines with J gene TRBJ2-3; 10 bases match TRBD2. The CDR3 loop spans 14 amino acids. The V gene's germline CDR1 is GTSNPN and CDR2 SVGIG (reference sequence). J was trimmed by 4 bases and V by 4 bases; bases with no gene match: 5. The DNA for the CDR3 is TGTGCCTGGACAGCGGGAGGGCCCTCAGATACGCAGTATTTT. It is translated as CAWTAGGPSDTQYF.

This clonotype was recorded many times. The V and J genes are TRBV7-8 and TRBJ2-1, with 7 nucleotides matching TRBD2. The junction had 15 bases not matched to a gene; V was cut back by 5 bases and J by 8 bases. The CDR3 has 16 residues. Germline CDR1 is SGHVS and CDR2 is FQNEAQ. DNA for the CDR3: TGTGCCAGCAGCCCCCAGGAGGGGAGGGCCTGGGATGAGCAGTTCTTC. Protein product: CASSPQEGRAWDEQFF.

This clonotype has a count of ten or more. The V call is TRBV12-3 or TRBV12-4, the J call TRBJ1-1; D might be TRBD1 (5 bases). The V gene lost 3 bases and the J gene lost 4 bases, with 9 bases spanning the gap. The CDR3 extends over 13 amino acids. CDR3 loop: CASSFSGGTEAFF. The CDR3 DNA follows: TGTGCCAGCAGTTTTTCGGGGGGCACTGAAGCTTTCTTT.

In its sample, this clonotype was seen many times. The chain carries TRBV5-5 and TRBJ1-2; D unresolved. The CDR3 loop spans 16 amino acids. Trimming stripped 2 bases from V and 4 bases from J, with 18 bases between. Germline-derived CDR1 and CDR2 are SGHKS and YYEKEE (reference sequence). This CDR3 is CASSFSRTPGPYGYTF. The CDR3 DNA sequence: TGTGCCAGCAGCTTTTCACGGACCCCAGGCCCCTATGGCTACACCTTC. Variable domain in full (rest from reference TRBV5-5 and TRBJ1-2): DAGVTQSPTHLIKTRGQQVTLRCSPISGHKSVSWYQQVLGQGPQFIFQYYEKEERGRGNFPDRFSARQFPNYSSELNVNALLLGDSALYLCASSFSRTPGPYGYTFGSGTRLTVV.

The V and J genes are TRBV11-2 and TRBJ2-4, with D unclear. With 0 bases removed from V and 3 bases from J, the gap between germline ends came to 15 bases. Germline assignment: CDR1 SGHAT and CDR2 FQNNGV. CDR3 size: 17 residues. The CDR3 DNA sequence: TGTGCCAGCAGCTTAGACCCCGCTCACCCAGGCAAAAACATTCAGTACTTC. Residues: CASSLDPAHPGKNIQYF.

This clonotype was counted at least ten times. The chain is built from TRBV4-1 and TRBJ2-7, with D unresolved. Germline-derived CDR1 and CDR2 are MGHRA and YSYEKL. The length of the CDR3 is 16 residues. Trimming removed 3 bases at V and 2 bases at J, with 17 bases between. The DNA for the CDR3 is TGCGCCAGCAGCCAGTTACTCGGTCAAACAACCTACGAGCAGTACTTC. Translation gives CASSQLLGQTTYEQYF.

This clonotype came up many times. The chain joins TRBV11-2 to TRBJ2-3, with 8 bases aligning to TRBD1. Germline lookup yields CDR1 SGHAT and CDR2 FQNNGV. This CDR3 has 13 amino acids. V lost 5 bases and J lost 4; bases outside the gene matches: 2. The CDR3 is CASSRTGPDTQYF. CDR3 coding DNA: TGTGCCAGCAGCCGGACAGGGCCAGATACGCAGTATTTT.

This clonotype was detected ten times or more. The genes are TRBV18 and TRBJ2-1, with 9 bases identical to TRBD2. Germline V lookup: CDR1 KGHSH, CDR2 LQKENI. V shed 3 bases and J 7 bases; nucleotides not matched to a gene: 19. CDR3 length equals 19 residues. The CDR3 DNA reads TGTGCCAGCTCACCTCGTCGGTCTAGCGGGAATGTTGGGGTGAATGAGCAGTTCTTC. It is translated as CASSPRRSSGNVGVNEQFF.

This clonotype appeared many times. The rearrangement joins TRBV9 to TRBJ2-3; 13 bases align to TRBD2. Trimming removed 3 bases from V and 7 bases from J; junction bases left unmatched: 8. Germline loops: CDR1 SGDLS, CDR2 YYNGEE. The CDR3 runs 16 residues. In nucleotides, the CDR3 is TGTGCCAGCAGCGAATGGACTAGCGGGAGTGTAAATACGCAGTATTTT. Protein: CASSEWTSGSVNTQYF.

This clonotype has more than one count but fewer than ten. The chain combines TRBV15 with TRBJ2-3; no firm D call. CDR1 is LNHNV and CDR2 is YYDKDF in the germline V gene (reference sequence). Trimming left V 3 bases short and J 1 base short, with 14 bases between. The CDR3 has 16 residues. The CDR3 spells CATSSALHSGTDTQYF. Here the CDR3 DNA reads TGTGCCACCAGCAGTGCCTTACACTCCGGCACAGATACGCAGTATTTT.

The table lists this clonotype with many counts. J is TRBJ2-1 and V is TRBV30; 11 positions match TRBD2. The V gene end was trimmed by 3 bases and the J gene end by 0 bases; junction bases not matched to a gene: 13. CDR3 length equals 19 residues. CDR1 is GTSNPN, CDR2 SVGIG, per germline (reference sequence). CDR3: CAWRAGLAGARSSYNEQFF. The DNA for the CDR3 is TGTGCCTGGAGAGCAGGACTAGCGGGCGCCCGTTCCTCCTACAATGAGCAGTTCTTC.

This sequence joins TRBV2 and TRBJ2-3; TRBD2 matches at 7 bases. V lost 4 bases, J lost 3 bases, and 1 base stayed unmatched. CDR1 and CDR2 (germline): SNHLY, FYNNEI. The CDR3 spans 13 residues. The CDR3 protein is CASSGTRTDTQYF. Here the CDR3 DNA reads TGTGCCAGCAGTGGGACTAGAACAGATACGCAGTATTTT.

This clonotype came up many times. The V and J genes are TRBV6-5 and TRBJ1-2, with D unresolved. The CDR3 covers 15 residues. The V gene's germline CDR1 is MNHEY and CDR2 SVGAGI. The V end was cut by 0 bases, the J end by 6 bases, with 14 bases between. The CDR3 spells CASSYSNSGRDGYTF. The CDR3 DNA is TGTGCCAGCAGTTACTCGAATTCGGGTAGAGATGGCTACACCTTC.

This clonotype was observed at least ten times. The chain recombines TRBV5-1 with TRBJ2-3; no reliable D call. V lost 0 bases, J lost 2 bases, and 10 bases lay in between. The CDR3 is made up of 15 amino acids. In germline, CDR1 is SGHRS, CDR2 YFSETQ. The CDR3 coding sequence is TGCGCCAGCAGCTTGGCCCTGCAGACCACAGATACGCAGTATTTT. Protein sequence: CASSLALQTTDTQYF.

The table lists this clonotype with many counts. The chain links TRBV20-1 to TRBJ2-5; tentatively, D is TRBD2 (6 bases). Germline CDR1 and CDR2: DFQATT and SNEGSKA (reference sequence). The ends were cut back, 5 bases at V and 2 bases at J, with 15 bases in the middle. This CDR3 contains 14 residues. The CDR3 DNA sequence: TGCAGTGCTCAGGCCGGGACTTGGCAAGAGACCCAGTACTTC. It translates to CSAQAGTWQETQYF.

This clonotype was observed a handful of times. The chain uses TRBV11-3 and TRBJ1-1; a weak D match, TRBD1 (5 bases). Germline-derived CDR1 and CDR2 are SGHNT and YENEEA. Between the trimmed V and J ends, which lost 8 bases and 0 bases, there was a span of 16 bases. This CDR3 comprises 15 residues. The CDR3 DNA follows: TGTGCCAGCTCCCAAAGGGGCGGAATGAACACTGAAGCTTTCTTT. Its translation: CASSQRGGMNTEAFF.

A few counts support this clonotype. The rearrangement joins TRBV11-2 to TRBJ2-1; TRBD2 might be the D (5 bases). Per the germline V gene, CDR1 is SGHAT and CDR2 is FQNNGV. The CDR3 spans 15 residues. Trimming took 1 base from V and 12 from J, leaving 19 bases between them. In nucleotides, the CDR3 is TGTGCCAGCAGCTTAGGATCACCCCGGAGGTTGGCGCAGTTCTTC. This encodes CASSLGSPRRLAQFF.

This clonotype showed up many times. This chain uses TRBV20-1 with TRBJ2-7; possible D gene TRBD2, 6 bases. Between the trimmed V and J ends, which lost 7 bases and 3 bases, there was a span of 16 bases. The CDR3 sequence is 13 residues long. Looked up from germline, CDR1 is DFQATT and CDR2 is SNEGSKA (reference sequence). In DNA form, the CDR3 reads TGCAGTGTAAGTGGGGGGAGTATCTACGAGCAGTACTTC. Its translation is CSVSGGSIYEQYF.